This T cell receptor beta chain was sequenced for a study of blood T cell repertoires in COVID-19. The assay was immunoSEQ multiplex PCR, and TCRdb's table has in-frame clones only and misses some. The table lists about 440,000 clones, roughly 88% of them singletons, with less than 0.75% in the top ten. Losses at the gene ends were 2 bases for V and 5 bases for J; bases not matched to a gene: 3. Germline V lookup: CDR1 MNHEY, CDR2 SVGEGT. This CDR3 has 16 amino acids. Cohort allocation depended upon clinical history that participants reported. The sample was PBMCs or T cells enriched from blood (not recorded which). The TCR sequence derives from a young man who had recovered from COVID-19. J is TRBJ1-6 and V is TRBV6-2 or TRBV6-3; the match to TRBD1 covers 10 bases. DNA of the CDR3: TGTGCCAGCAGTTACAGACAGGGGGCCGATAATTCACCCCTCCACTTT. Translating it yields CASSYRQGADNSPLHF.